The clone carrying this T cell receptor beta chain was picked up many times. What it binds is unknown. This record comes from a study of neurological immune-mediated disorders. The study, taken as a whole, reports: Phylogenetic analysis grouped 18 of 34 multiple sclerosis patients' repertoires together, suggesting a possible repertoire signature.

Each TCR transcript was tagged with a 10-nucleotide random UMI during 5'RACE. MiXCR, run by TCRdb on the 5' RACE reads, gives a single entry per CDR3 protein. The profile shows tens of thousands of distinct CDR3 sequences, roughly 3.5% of them singletons. CDR3 size: 13 residues. V shed 8 bases and J shed 3 bases, with 14 bases lying between them. Germline V lookup: CDR1 LGHNA, CDR2 YSLEER. The specimen was PBMCs. This clonotype originated in a woman in her forties or fifties with multiple sclerosis. The chain couples TRBV4-3 to TRBJ2-7; perhaps TRBD2 as D (6 bases). The CDR3 bases are TGCGCCAGCGCTCCGGCTAGCGACTACGAGCAGTACTTC. Translated, it gives CASAPASDYEQYF.